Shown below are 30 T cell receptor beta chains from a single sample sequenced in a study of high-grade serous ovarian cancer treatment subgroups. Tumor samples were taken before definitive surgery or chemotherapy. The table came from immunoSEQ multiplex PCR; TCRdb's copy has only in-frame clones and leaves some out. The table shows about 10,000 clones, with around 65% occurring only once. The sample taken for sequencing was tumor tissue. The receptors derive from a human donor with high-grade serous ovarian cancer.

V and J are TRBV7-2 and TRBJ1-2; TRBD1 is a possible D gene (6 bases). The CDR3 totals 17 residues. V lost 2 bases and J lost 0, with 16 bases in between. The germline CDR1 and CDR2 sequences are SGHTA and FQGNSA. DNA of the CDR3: TGTGCCAGCAGCTTAACGGTCGGGGGGGCCTCTAACTATGGCTACACCTTC. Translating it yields CASSLTVGGASNYGYTF.

The CDR3 nucleotides are TGTGCCAGCAGCTTAGGGGACAGCCAAGAGACCCAGTACTTC. It codes for CASSLGDSQETQYF. V usage is TRBV7-9 and J usage is TRBJ2-5; 7 positions agree with TRBD1. The CDR3 has 14 residues. Germline lookup yields CDR1 SEHNR and CDR2 FQNEAQ (reference sequence). J gave up 1 base and V 1 base, and 0 bases lay outside the gene matches.

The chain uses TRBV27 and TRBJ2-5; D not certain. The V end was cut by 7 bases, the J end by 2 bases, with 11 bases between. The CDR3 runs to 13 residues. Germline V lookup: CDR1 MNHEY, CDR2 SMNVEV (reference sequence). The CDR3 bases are TGTGCCAGCACCACACACGGACAAGAGACCCAGTACTTC. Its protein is CASTTHGQETQYF.

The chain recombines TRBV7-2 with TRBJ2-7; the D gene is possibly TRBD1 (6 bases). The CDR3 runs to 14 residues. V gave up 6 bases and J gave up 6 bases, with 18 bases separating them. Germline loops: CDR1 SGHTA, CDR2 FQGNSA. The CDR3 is CASRRGTPGTEQYF. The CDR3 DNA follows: TGTGCCAGCAGAAGAGGGACACCGGGAACCGAGCAGTACTTC.

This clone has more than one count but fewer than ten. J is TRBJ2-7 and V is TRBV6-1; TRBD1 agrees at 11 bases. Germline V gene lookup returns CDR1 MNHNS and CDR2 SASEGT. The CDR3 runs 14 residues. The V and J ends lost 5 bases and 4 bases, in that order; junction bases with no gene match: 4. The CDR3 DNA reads TGTGCCAGCAGTCCGGGACAGGGGGTTTACGAGCAGTACTTC. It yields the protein CASSPGQGVYEQYF.

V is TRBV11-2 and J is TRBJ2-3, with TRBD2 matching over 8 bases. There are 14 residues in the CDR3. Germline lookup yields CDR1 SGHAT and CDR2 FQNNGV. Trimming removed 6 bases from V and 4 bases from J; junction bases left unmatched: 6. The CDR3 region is CASSLGLVPDTQYF. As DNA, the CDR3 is TGTGCCAGCAGTTTGGGACTAGTACCAGATACGCAGTATTTT.

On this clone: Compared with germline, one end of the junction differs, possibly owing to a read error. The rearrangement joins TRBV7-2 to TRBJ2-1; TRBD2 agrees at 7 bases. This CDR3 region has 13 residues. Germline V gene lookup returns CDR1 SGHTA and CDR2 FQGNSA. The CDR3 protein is CASSQDLADEQFF. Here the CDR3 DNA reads TGCGCCAGCAGCCAAGATCTAGCGGATGAGCAGTTCTTC.

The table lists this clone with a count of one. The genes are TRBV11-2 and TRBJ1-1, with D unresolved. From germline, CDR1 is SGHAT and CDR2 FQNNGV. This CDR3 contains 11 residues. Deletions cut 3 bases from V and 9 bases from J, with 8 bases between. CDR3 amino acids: CASSLQWQAFF. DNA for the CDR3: TGTGCCAGCAGCTTGCAGTGGCAAGCTTTCTTT. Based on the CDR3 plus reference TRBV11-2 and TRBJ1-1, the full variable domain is EAGVAQSPRYKIIEKRQSVAFWCNPISGHATLYWYQQILGQGPKLLIQFQNNGVVDDSQLPKDRFSAERLKGVDSTLKIQPAKLEDSAVYLCASSLQWQAFFGQGTRLTVV.

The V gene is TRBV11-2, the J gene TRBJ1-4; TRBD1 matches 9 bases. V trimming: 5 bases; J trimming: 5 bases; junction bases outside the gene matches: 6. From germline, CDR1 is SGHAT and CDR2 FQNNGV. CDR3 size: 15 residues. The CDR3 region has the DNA TGTGCCAGCAGCGCGACAGGGGGTAGAAATGAAAAACTGTTTTTT. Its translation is CASSATGGRNEKLFF.

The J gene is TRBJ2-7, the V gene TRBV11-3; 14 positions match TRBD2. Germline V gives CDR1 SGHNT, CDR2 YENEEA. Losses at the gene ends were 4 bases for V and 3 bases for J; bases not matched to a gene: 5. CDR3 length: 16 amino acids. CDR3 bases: TGTGCCAGCAGCTCTGGACTAGCGGGAGGACGCTACGAGCAGTACTTC. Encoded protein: CASSSGLAGGRYEQYF.

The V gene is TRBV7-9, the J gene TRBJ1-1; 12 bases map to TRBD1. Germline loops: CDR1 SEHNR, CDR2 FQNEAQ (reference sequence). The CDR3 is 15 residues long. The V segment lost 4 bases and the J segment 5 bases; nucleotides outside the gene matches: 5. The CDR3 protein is CASSWDRGLGTEAFF. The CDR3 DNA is TGTGCCAGCAGCTGGGACAGGGGGCTAGGAACTGAAGCTTTCTTT.

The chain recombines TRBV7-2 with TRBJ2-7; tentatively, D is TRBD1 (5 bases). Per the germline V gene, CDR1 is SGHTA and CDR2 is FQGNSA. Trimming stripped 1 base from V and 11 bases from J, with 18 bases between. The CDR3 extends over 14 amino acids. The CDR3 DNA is TGTGCCAGCAGCTTAGACAGGAACTCCGTTTCGGAGTACTTC. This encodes CASSLDRNSVSEYF.

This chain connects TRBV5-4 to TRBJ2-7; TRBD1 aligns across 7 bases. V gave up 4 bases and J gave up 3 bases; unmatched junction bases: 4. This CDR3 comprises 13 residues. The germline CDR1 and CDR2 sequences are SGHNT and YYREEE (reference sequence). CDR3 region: CASSARDSYEQYF. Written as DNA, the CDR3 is TGTGCCAGCAGCGCCAGGGACAGCTACGAGCAGTACTTC.

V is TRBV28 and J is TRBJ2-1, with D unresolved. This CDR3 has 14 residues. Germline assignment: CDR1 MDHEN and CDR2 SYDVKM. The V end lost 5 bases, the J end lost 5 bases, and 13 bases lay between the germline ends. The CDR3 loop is CASSSPSANNEQFF. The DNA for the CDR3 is TGTGCCAGCAGTAGCCCTTCCGCAAACAATGAGCAGTTCTTC.

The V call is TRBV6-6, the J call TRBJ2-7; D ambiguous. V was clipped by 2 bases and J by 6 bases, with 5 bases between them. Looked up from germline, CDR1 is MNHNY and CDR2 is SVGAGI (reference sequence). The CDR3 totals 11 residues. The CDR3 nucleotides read TGTGCCAGCAGTTACACCGGCGAGCAGTACTTC. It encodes CASSYTGEQYF.

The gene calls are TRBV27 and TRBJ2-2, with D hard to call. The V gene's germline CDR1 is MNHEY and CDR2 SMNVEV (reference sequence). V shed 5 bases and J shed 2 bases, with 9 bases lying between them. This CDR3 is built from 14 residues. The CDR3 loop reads CASSVSRNTGELFF. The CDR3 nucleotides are TGTGCCAGCAGTGTCTCTCGAAACACCGGGGAGCTGTTTTTT.

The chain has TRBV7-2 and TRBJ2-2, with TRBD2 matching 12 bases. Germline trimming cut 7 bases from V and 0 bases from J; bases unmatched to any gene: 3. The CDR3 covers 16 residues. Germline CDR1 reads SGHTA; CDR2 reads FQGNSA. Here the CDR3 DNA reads TGTGCCAGCACCCGGACTAGCGGGGCGAACACCGGGGAGCTGTTTTTT. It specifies CASTRTSGANTGELFF.

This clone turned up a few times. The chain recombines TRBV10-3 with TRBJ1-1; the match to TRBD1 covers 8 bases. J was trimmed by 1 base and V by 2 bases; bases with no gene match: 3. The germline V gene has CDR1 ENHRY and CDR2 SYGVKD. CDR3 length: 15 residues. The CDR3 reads CAISEQGAGNTEAFF. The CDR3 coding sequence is TGTGCCATCAGTGAGCAGGGGGCGGGGAACACTGAAGCTTTCTTT.

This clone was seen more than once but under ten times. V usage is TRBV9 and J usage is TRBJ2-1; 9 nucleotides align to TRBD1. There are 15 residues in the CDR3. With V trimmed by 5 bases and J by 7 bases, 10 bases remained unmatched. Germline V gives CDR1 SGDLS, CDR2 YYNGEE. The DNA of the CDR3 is TGTGCCAGCAGTGCCATCTACAGGGGGCCAAATGAGCAGTTCTTC. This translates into CASSAIYRGPNEQFF.

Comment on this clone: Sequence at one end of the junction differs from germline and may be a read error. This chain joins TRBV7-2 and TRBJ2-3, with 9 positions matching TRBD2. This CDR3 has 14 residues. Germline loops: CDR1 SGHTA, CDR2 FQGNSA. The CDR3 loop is CASSLAGTPDTQYF. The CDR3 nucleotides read TGTGCCAGCAGCCTAGCGGGGACCCCTGATACGCAGTATTTT. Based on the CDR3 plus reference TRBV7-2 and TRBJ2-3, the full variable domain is GAGVSQSPSNKVTEKGKDVELRCDPISGHTALYWYRQSLGQGLEFLIYFQGNSAPDKSGLPSDRFSAERTGGSVSTLTIQRTQQEDSAVYLCASSLAGTPDTQYFGPGTRLTVL.

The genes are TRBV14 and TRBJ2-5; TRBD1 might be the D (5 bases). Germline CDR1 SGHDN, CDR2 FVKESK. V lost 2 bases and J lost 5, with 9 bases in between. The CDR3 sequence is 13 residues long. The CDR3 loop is CASSQSYRETQYF. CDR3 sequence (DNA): TGTGCCAGCAGCCAATCATACAGGGAGACCCAGTACTTC.

CDR3 nucleotides: TGCGCCAGCAGCTTGGGAGGGGTCAAAAACATTCAGTACTTC. It is translated as CASSLGGVKNIQYF. The gene calls are TRBV5-1 and TRBJ2-4, with D perhaps given as TRBD1 or TRBD2 (5 bases each). Trimming stripped 0 bases from V and 3 bases from J, with 7 bases between. Germline assignment: CDR1 SGHRS and CDR2 YFSETQ. The length of the CDR3 is 14 residues.

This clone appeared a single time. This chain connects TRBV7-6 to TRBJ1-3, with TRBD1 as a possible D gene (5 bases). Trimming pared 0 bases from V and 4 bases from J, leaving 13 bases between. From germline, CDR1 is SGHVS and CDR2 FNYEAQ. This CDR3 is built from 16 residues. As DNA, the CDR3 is TGTGCCAGCAGCTTAGCGGTGGCGGGGGTAGGAAACACCATATATTTT. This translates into CASSLAVAGVGNTIYF.

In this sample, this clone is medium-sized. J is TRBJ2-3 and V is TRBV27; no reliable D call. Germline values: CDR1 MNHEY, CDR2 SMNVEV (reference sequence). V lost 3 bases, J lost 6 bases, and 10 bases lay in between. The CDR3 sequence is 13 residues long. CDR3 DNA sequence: TGTGCCAGCAGTTTGTCTAGACCGGATACGCAGTATTTT. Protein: CASSLSRPDTQYF.

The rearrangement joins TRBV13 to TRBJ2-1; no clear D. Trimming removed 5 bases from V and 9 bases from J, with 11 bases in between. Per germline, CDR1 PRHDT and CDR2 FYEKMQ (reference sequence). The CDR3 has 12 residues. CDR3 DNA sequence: TGTGCCAGCAGCCTGCTAGTGGCTGAGCAGTTCTTC. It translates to CASSLLVAEQFF.

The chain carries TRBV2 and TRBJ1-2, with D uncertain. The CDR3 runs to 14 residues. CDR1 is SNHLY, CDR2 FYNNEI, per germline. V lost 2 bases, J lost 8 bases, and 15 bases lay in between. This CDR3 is CASSESSGLIGYTF. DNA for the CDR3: TGTGCCAGCAGTGAATCCTCAGGATTAATCGGCTACACCTTC.

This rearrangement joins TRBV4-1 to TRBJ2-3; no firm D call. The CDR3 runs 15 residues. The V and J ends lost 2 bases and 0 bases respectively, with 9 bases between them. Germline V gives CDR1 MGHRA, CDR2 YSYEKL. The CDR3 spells CASSQLDFSTDTQYF. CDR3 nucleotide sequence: TGCGCCAGCAGCCAACTCGACTTTAGCACAGATACGCAGTATTTT.

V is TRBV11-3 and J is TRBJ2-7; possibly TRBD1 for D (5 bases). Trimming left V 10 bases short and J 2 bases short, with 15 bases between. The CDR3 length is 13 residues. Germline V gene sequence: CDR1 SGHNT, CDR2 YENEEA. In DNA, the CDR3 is TGTGCCACTTCTACAGGTGACACCTACGAGCAGTACTTC. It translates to CATSTGDTYEQYF.

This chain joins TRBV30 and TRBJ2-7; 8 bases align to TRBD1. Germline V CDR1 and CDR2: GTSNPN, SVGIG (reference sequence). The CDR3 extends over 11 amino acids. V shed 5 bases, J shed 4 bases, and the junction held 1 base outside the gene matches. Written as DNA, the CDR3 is TGTGCCTGGGGGACAGGTTACGAGCAGTACTTC. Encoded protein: CAWGTGYEQYF.

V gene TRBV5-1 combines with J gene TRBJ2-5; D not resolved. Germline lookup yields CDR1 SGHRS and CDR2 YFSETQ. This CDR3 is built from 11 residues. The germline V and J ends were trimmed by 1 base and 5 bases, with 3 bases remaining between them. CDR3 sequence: CASSLLETQYF. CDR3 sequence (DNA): TGCGCCAGCAGCTTGCTGGAGACCCAGTACTTC.